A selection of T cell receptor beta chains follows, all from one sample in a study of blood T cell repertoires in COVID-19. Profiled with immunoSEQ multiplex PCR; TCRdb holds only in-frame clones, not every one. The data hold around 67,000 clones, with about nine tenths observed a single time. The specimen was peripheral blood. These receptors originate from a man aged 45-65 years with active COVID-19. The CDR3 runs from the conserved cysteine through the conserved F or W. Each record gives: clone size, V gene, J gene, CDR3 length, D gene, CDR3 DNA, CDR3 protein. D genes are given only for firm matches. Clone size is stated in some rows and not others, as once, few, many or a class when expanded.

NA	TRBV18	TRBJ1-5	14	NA	TGTGCCAGCTCACTCCAGGATCCAAGTCAGCCCCAGCATTTT	CASSLQDPSQPQHF
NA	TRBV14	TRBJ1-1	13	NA	TGTGCCAGCAGCCAGAGTTTAAACACTGAAGCTTTCTTT	CASSQSLNTEAFF
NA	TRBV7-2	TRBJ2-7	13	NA	TGTGCCAGCAGCCCTCAGGGTTTCTACGAGCAGTACTTC	CASSPQGFYEQYF
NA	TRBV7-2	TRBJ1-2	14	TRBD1	TGTGCCAGCAGCTTAGGGGGACAGCTCTATGGCTACACCTTC	CASSLGGQLYGYTF
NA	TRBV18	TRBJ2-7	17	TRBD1	TGTGCCAGCTCACGAGGAGGTGGGGGACAGGTAGAGAAGGAGCAGTACTTC	CASSRGGGGQVEKEQYF
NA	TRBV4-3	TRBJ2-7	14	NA	TGCGCCAGCAGCCAAGATACGAACGGTTACGAGCAGTACTTC	CASSQDTNGYEQYF
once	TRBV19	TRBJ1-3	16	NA	TGTGCCAGTAGTATAGACTCCGGAGGCGCTGGAAACACCATATATTTT	CASSIDSGGAGNTIYF
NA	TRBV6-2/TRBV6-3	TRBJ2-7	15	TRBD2	TGTGCCAGCAGTTACATCGGCGGGAGTGGGAACGAGCAGTACTTC	CASSYIGGSGNEQYF
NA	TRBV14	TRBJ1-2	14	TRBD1	TGTGCCAGCAGCCCAAGGGACAGGGGCCGTGGCTACACCTTC	CASSPRDRGRGYTF
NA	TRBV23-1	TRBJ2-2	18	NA	TGCGCCAGCAGTCAAGACTATACCGACAGGAGGAACACCGGGGAGCTGTTTTTT	CASSQDYTDRRNTGELFF
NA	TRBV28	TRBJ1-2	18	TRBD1	TGTGCCAGCAGCCTCACCGGGACAGCGACCCCTCGGGTCTATGGCTACACCTTC	CASSLTGTATPRVYGYTF
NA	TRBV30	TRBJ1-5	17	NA	TGTGCCTGGAGTGTATCCTCAGGGATGCGTAGCAATCAGCCCCAGCATTTT	CAWSVSSGMRSNQPQHF
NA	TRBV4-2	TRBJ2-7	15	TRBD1	TGTGCCAGCAGCCAAGCCTCGACAGGGAACTACGAGCAGTACTTC	CASSQASTGNYEQYF
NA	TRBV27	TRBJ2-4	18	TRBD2	TGTGCCAGCAGTTTGGGCGACCCGGGACTAGCGGCCAAAAACATTCAGTACTTC	CASSLGDPGLAAKNIQYF
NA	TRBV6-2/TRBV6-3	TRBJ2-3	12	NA	TGTGCCAGCAGTTACTCAGCGGTTACGCAGTATTTT	CASSYSAVTQYF
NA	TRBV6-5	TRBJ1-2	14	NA	TGTGCCAGCAGTTACTACGAGGGCGCCTATGGCTACACCTTC	CASSYYEGAYGYTF
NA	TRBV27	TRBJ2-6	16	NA	TGTGCCAGCAGTTTAATAGGGGTCTCTGGGGCCAACGTCCTGACTTTC	CASSLIGVSGANVLTF
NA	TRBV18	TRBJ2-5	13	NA	TGTGCCAGCTCACCTGGACAGAAAGAGACCCAGTACTTC	CASSPGQKETQYF
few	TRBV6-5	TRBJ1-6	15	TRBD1	TGTGCCAGCAGTTATGAGGACAGGGGGAATTCACCCCTCCACTTT	CASSYEDRGNSPLHF
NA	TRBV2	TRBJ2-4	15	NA	TGTGCCAGCAGGACGGGATTCTGGGGCAAAAACATTCAGTACTTC	CASRTGFWGKNIQYF